What follows is one T cell receptor beta chain and its context. Its matching antigen is unknown. For TCR beta, cDNA was produced by 5'RACE template switching with UMIs. TCRdb reprocessed the 5' RACE reads, with one entry per CDR3 protein and no DNA. The sample includes approximately 550,000 distinct CDR3 sequences. These data originate in a study of T cells expressing NK-cell markers. Study summary: HCMV seropositivity marked most of the eight sequenced donors; one was seronegative. General study results and limits: These same clonotypes (in several donors) also led the CD3+CD56-NKG2C+ fraction. Clones of NKG2C+ T cells that had expanded were of unclear HCMV specificity.

This CDR3 contains 15 residues. Germline V CDR1 and CDR2: MNHEY, SVGEGT. The source of this sequence is a man aged 18 to 30 in good health. The sequencing input was blood T cells: a sorted CD56 or NKG2C T cell subset, CD4+ or CD8+ T cells, or bulk PBMC T cells (not recorded which). The rearrangement links TRBV6-2 or TRBV6-3 to TRBJ2-2; lacking DNA, the TRBD2 call made by TCRdb goes unchecked. CDR3 region: CASRPLRGNTGELFF.